The rows below give T cell receptor beta chains drawn from one sample of a study of cytomegalovirus exposure and HLA in healthy donors. Clones were read by immunoSEQ multiplex PCR, and TCRdb kept only the in-frame ones, dropping some. The profile shows about 130,000 clones, 80% of them singletons. Sequenced input: PBMCs. All receptors come from a man in his forties in good health and CMV-seronegative. The CDR3 runs from the conserved cysteine through the conserved F or W.

V | CDR3
TRBV19 | CASEQGSNQPQHF
TRBV7-2 | CASTIRQGTQYF
TRBV19 | CASSIGRNNEKLFF
TRBV7-9 | CASSRGFNEQFF
TRBV5-1 | CASSPIAGGSYNEQFF
TRBV10-3 | CAISELGQGTEAFF
TRBV30 | CAWSPPPGTGLETQYF
TRBV28 | CASSYEGRGLAGTYEQYF
TRBV5-1 | CASSLAPGSSQPQHF
TRBV16 | CASSQPDRGDNYGYTF
TRBV2 | CASSEVGRFKPPQHF
TRBV29-1 | CSVGAGEETQYF
TRBV28 | CASSFVALTEAFF
TRBV28 | CASSSTVNYGYTF
TRBV9 | CASSVGQGITAEAFF
TRBV5-5 | CASSFRGAGELFF
TRBV19 | CASSISGQGGQPQHF
TRBV5-1 | CASSPPRLAGGSLDEQFF
TRBV6-6 | CASGGGMGTEAFF
TRBV5-5 | CASSLAGTGNYGYTF
TRBV4-2 | CASSHPPGGVADTQYF
TRBV28 | CASSLSGIAQETQYF
TRBV13 | CASSRPGVFVGYTF
TRBV19 | CASSMRGGGETQYF
TRBV5-1 | CASSLSPTGASYEQYF
TRBV28 | CASSLRQVGGEKLFF
TRBV19 | CASSDQWAGNYGYTF
TRBV25-1 | CASIPGQGNNEQFF
TRBV11-2 | CASSLTSGTYNEQFF
TRBV6-1 | CASSESLDRSGNTIYF
TRBV7-2 | CASSLAQGRRGANVLTF
TRBV6-5 | CASSDSRLREKLFF
TRBV28 | CASNPQGGRNEQFF
TRBV9 | CASSVDVLAGELFF
TRBV6-5 | CASSRGTDNYGYTF
TRBV7-9 | CASRLQGASGELFF
TRBV5-1 | CASSSSGAHTDTQYF
TRBV7-3 | CASSQGLAGGDTQYF
TRBV4-2 | CASSQDLDGENIQYF
TRBV28 | CASRNPAGVIQETQYF
TRBV5-1 | CASSGGATNTGELFF
TRBV2 | CASSSGLGLFDEQFF
TRBV7-2 | CASSPALSGSGEAFF
TRBV6-5 | CASSDQTGGSYGYTF
TRBV7-2 | CASSLDGLEADTQYF
TRBV5-6 | CASSLARSPQETQYF
TRBV7-9 | CASSWFGEPGELFF
TRBV29-1 | CSVEEPSSEGVGELFF
TRBV6-1 | CASTQGPRVPEAFF
TRBV9 | CASSVGVAGGLRNEQFF
TRBV5-4 | CASSFGGSSPAETQYF
TRBV11-2 | CASSLDSWRGDNEQFF
TRBV30 | CAWSLQSYNEQFF
TRBV28 | CASSLGAGWANTEAFF
TRBV5-6 | CASSFPTSGGMKQFF